This T cell receptor beta chain was identified during a study of early T cells in non-severe SARS-CoV-2 infection. Notes on the study in general: Private and CD4 specificities were missed by VDJdb matching, skewed to anti-spike CD8.

Germline V gene data show CDR1 as SQVTM and CDR2 as ANQGSEA. The V end was cut by 6 bases, the J end by 0 bases, with 10 bases between. The CDR3 runs 13 residues. Comments on this clonotype: Its antigen is unknown.

One entry per CDR3 protein, called by TCRdb with MiXCR from the 5' RACE reads. The sample records about 85,000 distinct CDR3 sequences, 13% to 15% being singletons. The clonotype comes from an adult who was a healthcare worker with PCR-confirmed SARS-CoV-2 infection or an uninfected control (not recorded which). The V gene is TRBV29-1, the J gene TRBJ2-3, with D hard to call. Material: whole blood. CDR3 nucleotide sequence: TGCAGCGTCTTGGACCTTAGCACAGATACGCAGTATTTT. Translating gives CSVLDLSTDTQYF.